The sequence of this TCR beta chain was determined in a study of shared clonotypes between healthy human individuals. CD45RO-negative cells were positively selected for CCR7, leaving out terminally differentiated effector memory CD45RA+ cells. The CDR3 is 18 amino acids. Germline CDR1 is MGHRA and CDR2 is YSYEKL. Trimming removed 4 bases at V and 4 bases at J, with 24 bases between. The protocol was immunoSEQ multiplex PCR, while the TCRdb copy is restricted to in-frame clones and leaves out a portion. The sample gives about 2 million clones, approximately 94% of which show up once; 0.85% to 1.3% is in the top ten.

The source of this sequence is a man aged 18 to 30 in good health. Sequencing was done on a sample of naive CD8+ T cells sorted from blood. This chain uses TRBV4-1 with TRBJ2-3; possible D gene TRBD1, 6 bases. CDR3 region: CASSPAAGTGTYSDTQYF. CDR3 sequence (DNA): TGCGCCAGCAGCCCTGCGGCGGGCACCGGGACATATTCAGATACGCAGTATTTT.